This T cell receptor beta chain comes out of a study of cytomegalovirus exposure and HLA in healthy donors. Study summary: Earlier work reported approximately 110 million unique TCR beta sequences from about 200 million T cells. Falling in the Caucasian-associated ancestry cluster were 80% to 85% of 398 genotyped donors.

Remarks on this clone: The antigen is unknown.

V shed 5 bases and J 2 bases; nucleotides not matched to a gene: 10. The CDR3 is made up of 17 amino acids. From germline, CDR1 is SGHAT and CDR2 FQDESV (reference sequence). In the PCR, 60 Vbeta and 13 Jbeta primers were used. Libraries were prepared by immunoSEQ multiplex PCR; TCRdb keeps only in-frame clonotypes and omits some of them. Of 100,000 to 150,000 clones in the sample, around 75% were seen once. Findings and caveats of the study: In an earlier analysis, productive rearrangement rates for most beta V segments clustered near 87% or 30%.

The sequence was obtained from a woman aged 50 to 65 in good health and CMV-seronegative. The chain carries TRBV11-1 and TRBJ2-3, with TRBD1 identical over 10 bases. The sequencing input was PBMCs. The CDR3 sequence: CASSVTGQGLTTDTQYF. In nucleotides, the CDR3 is TGTGCCAGCAGCGTAACGGGACAGGGGCTAACCACAGATACGCAGTATTTT.